The clone carrying this T cell receptor (beta chain) was found once. TCRdb's copy holds only in-frame clones and misses some; the assay was immunoSEQ multiplex PCR. The sample has 76,000 or so clones; approximately 80% are singletons. The CDR3 loop spans 15 amino acids. Germline V gene data show CDR1 as LNHDA and CDR2 as SQIVND (reference sequence). V shed 7 bases and J shed 0 bases, with 12 bases lying between them. This record comes from a study of PD-1 blockade in mismatch repair-deficient tumors. The chain combines TRBV19 with TRBJ2-2; weak D call: TRBD1 (6 bases). The source is an adult with mismatch repair-deficient cancer. Source: peripheral blood, taken 44 weeks after starting pembrolizumab. The CDR3 sequence is CASTGVGSNTGELFF. CDR3 nucleotides: TGTGCCAGTACAGGGGTAGGGTCGAACACCGGGGAGCTGTTTTTT.